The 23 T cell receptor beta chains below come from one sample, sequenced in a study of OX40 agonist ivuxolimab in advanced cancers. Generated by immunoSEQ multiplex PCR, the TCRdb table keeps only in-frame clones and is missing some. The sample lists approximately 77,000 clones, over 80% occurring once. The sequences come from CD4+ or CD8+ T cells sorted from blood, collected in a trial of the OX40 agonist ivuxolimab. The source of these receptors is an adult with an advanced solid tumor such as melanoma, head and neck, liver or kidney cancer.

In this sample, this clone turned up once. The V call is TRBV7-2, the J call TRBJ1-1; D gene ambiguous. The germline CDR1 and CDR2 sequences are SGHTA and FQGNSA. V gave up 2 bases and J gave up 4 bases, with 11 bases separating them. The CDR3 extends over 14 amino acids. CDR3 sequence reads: CASSLFRGTTEAFF. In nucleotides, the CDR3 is TGTGCCAGCAGCTTATTCCGGGGAACCACTGAAGCTTTCTTT.

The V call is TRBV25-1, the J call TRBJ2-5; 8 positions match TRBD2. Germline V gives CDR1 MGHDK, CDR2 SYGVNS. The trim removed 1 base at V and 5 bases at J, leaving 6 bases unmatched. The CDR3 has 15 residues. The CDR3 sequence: CASSEFSGTLETQYF. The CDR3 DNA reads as TGTGCCAGCAGTGAATTTAGCGGGACGCTGGAGACCCAGTACTTC.

The CDR3 is CASSISPGLDTQYF. CDR3 bases: TGTGCCAGTAGTATTTCTCCGGGACTGGATACGCAGTATTTT. V gene TRBV19 combines with J gene TRBJ2-3, with D perhaps matching TRBD2 (6 bases). CDR3 length: 14 amino acids. Deletions cut 3 bases from V and 6 bases from J, with 13 bases between. Germline CDR1 reads LNHDA; CDR2 reads SQIVND (reference sequence).

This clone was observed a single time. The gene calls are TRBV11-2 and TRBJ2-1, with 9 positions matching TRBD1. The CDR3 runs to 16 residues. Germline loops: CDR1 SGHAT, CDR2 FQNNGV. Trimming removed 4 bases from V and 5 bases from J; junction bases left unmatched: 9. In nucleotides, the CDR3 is TGTGCCAGCAGCTCGCTCCGGACAGGGGTTAACAATGAGCAGTTCTTC. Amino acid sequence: CASSSLRTGVNNEQFF.

The CDR3 sequence: CSVSTTARETQYF. The CDR3 nucleotides are TGCAGCGTCTCGACTACGGCCAGGGAGACCCAGTACTTC. The rearrangement uses TRBV29-1 and TRBJ2-5; a weak D match, TRBD2 (5 bases). This CDR3 region has 13 residues. V gave up 6 bases and J gave up 5 bases, with 16 bases separating them. CDR1 SQVTM and CDR2 ANQGSEA come from the germline V gene. Full variable domain (remainder filled in from reference TRBV29-1 and TRBJ2-5): SAVISQKPSRDICQRGTSLTIQCQVDSQVTMMFWYRQQPGQSLTLIATANQGSEATYESGFVIDKFPISRPNLTFSTLTVSNMSPEDSSIYLCSVSTTARETQYFGPGTRLLVL.

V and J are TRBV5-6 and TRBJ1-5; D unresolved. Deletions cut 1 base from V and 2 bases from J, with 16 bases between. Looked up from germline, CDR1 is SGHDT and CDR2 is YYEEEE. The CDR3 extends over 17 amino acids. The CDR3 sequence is CASSLYLTAGRNQPQHF. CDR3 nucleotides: TGTGCCAGCAGCTTGTATCTAACGGCCGGACGCAATCAGCCCCAGCATTTT.

CDR3 region: CASSFQGQPHQPQHF. The CDR3 nucleotides read TGCGCCAGCAGCTTTCAAGGACAGCCTCATCAGCCCCAGCATTTT. J is TRBJ1-5 and V is TRBV5-1; a weak D match, TRBD1 (6 bases). This CDR3 region has 15 residues. The ends were cut back, 2 bases at V and 5 bases at J, with 14 bases in the middle. Germline CDR1 SGHRS, CDR2 YFSETQ.

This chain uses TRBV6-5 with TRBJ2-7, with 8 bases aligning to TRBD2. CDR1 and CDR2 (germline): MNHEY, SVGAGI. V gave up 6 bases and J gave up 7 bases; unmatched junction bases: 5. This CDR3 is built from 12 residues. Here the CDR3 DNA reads TGTGCCAGCAGGCGGGGGGCCGAGGAGCAGTACTTC. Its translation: CASRRGAEEQYF.

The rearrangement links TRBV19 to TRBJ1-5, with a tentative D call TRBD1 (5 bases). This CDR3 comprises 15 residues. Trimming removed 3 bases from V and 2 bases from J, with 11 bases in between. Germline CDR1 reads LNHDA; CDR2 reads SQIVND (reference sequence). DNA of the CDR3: TGTGCCAGTAGTATTGGGGGGTATGGCAATCAGCCCCAGCATTTT. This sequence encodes CASSIGGYGNQPQHF.

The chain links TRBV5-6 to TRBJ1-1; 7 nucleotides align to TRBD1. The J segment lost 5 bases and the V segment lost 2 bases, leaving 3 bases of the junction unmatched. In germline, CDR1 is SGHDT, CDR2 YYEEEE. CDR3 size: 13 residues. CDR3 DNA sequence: TGTGCCAGCAGCTTTACAGGGGAGACTGAAGCTTTCTTT. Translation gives CASSFTGETEAFF.

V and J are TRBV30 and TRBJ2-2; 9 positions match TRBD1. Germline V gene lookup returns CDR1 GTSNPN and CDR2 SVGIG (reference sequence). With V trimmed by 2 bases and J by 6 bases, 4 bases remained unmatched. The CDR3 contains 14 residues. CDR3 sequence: CAWSWGQGAGELFF. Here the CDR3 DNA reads TGTGCCTGGAGTTGGGGACAGGGTGCCGGGGAGCTGTTTTTT.

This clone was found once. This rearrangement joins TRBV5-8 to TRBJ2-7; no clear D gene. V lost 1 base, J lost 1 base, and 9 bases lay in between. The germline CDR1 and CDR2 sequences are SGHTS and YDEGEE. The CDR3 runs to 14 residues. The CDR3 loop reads CASSLRTLSYEQYF. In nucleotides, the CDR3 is TGTGCCAGCAGCTTGCGGACCCTATCCTACGAGCAGTACTTC. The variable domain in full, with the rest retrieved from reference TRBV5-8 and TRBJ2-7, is EAGVTQSPTHLIKTRGQQATLRCSPISGHTSVYWYQQALGLGLQFLLWYDEGEERNRGNFPPRFSGRQFPNYSSELNVNALELEDSALYLCASSLRTLSYEQYFGPGTRLTVT.

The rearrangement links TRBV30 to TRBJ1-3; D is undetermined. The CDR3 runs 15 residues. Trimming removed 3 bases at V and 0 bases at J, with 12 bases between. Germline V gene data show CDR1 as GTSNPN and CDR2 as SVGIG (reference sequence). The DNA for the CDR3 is TGTGCCTGGAGCCCGGGAATGGACTCTGGAAACACCATATATTTT. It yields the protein CAWSPGMDSGNTIYF.

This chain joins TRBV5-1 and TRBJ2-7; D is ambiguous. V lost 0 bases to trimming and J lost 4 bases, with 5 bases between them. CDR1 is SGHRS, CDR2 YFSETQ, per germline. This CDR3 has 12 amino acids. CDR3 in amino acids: CASSLVQYEQYF. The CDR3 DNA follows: TGCGCCAGCAGCTTGGTCCAGTACGAGCAGTACTTC.

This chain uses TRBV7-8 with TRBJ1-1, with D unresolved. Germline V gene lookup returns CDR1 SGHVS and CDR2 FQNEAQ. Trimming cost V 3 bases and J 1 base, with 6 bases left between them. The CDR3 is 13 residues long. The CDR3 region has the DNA TGTGCCAGCAGCTTTCTGCAGAACACTGAAGCTTTCTTT. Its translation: CASSFLQNTEAFF.

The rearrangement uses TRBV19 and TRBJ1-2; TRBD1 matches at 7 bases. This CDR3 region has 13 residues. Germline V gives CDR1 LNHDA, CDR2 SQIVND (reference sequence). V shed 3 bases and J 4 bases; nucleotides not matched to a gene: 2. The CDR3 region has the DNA TGTGCCAGTAGTATCCGGGACAGCTATGGCTACACCTTC. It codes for CASSIRDSYGYTF.

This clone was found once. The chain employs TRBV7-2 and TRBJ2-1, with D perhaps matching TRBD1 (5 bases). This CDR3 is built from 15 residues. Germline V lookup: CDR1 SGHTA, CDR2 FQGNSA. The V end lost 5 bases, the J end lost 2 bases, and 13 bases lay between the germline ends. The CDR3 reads CASSLDGAAYNEQFF. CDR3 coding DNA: TGTGCCAGCAGCCTAGATGGGGCGGCCTACAATGAGCAGTTCTTC.

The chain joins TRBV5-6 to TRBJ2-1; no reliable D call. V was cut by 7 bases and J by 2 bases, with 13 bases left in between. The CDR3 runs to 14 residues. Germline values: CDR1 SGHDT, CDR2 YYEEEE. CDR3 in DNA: TGTGCCAGCCTAGTCCGCGTAACCTACAATGAGCAGTTCTTC. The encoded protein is CASLVRVTYNEQFF.

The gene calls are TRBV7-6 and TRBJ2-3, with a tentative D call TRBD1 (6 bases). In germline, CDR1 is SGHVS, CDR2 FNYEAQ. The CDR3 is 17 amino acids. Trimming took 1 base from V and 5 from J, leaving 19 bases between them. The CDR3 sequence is CASSLVARGRFGDTQYF. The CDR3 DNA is TGTGCCAGCAGCTTAGTAGCCAGGGGAAGGTTTGGAGATACGCAGTATTTT.

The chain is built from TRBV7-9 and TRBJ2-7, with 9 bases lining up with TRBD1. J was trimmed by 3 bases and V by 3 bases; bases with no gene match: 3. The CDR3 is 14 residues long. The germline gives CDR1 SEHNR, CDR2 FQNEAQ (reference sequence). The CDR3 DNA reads TGTGCCAGCAGCTTGGGGACAGGGTTCTACGAGCAGTACTTC. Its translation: CASSLGTGFYEQYF. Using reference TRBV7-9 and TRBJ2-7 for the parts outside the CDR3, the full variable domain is DTGVSQNPRHKITKRGQNVTFRCDPISEHNRLYWYRQTLGQGPEFLTYFQNEAQLEKSRLLSDRFSAERPKGSFSTLEIQRTEQGDSAMYLCASSLGTGFYEQYFGPGTRLTVT.

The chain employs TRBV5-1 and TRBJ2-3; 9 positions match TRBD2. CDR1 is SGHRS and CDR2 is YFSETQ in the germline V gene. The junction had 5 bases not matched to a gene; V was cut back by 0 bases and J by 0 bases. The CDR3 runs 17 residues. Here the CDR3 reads CASSLGLAAYSTDTQYF. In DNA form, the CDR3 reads TGCGCCAGCAGCTTGGGACTAGCGGCTTATAGCACAGATACGCAGTATTTT.

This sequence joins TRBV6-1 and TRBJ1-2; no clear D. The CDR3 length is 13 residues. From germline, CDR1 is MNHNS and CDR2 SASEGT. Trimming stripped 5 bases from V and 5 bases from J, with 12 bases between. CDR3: CASSLDPGYGYTF. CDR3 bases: TGTGCCAGCAGTCTGGACCCTGGATATGGCTACACCTTC.

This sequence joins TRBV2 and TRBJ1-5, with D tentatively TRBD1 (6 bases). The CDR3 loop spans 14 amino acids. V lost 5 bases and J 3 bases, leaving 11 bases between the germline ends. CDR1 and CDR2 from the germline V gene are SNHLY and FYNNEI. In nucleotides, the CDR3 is TGTGCCAGCAGTCTCGACAGGAACAATCAGCCCCAGCATTTT. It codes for CASSLDRNNQPQHF.